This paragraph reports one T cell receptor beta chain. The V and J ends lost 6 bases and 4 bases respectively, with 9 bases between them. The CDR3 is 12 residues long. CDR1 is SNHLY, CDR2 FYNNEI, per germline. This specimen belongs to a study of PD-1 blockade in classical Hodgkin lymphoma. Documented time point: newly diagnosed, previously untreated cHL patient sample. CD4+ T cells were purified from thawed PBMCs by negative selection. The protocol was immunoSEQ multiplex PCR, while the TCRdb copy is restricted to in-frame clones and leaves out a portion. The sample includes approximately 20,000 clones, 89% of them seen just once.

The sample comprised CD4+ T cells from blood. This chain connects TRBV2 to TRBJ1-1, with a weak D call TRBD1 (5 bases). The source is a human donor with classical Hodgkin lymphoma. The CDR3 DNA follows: TGTGCCAGCAGCAGGGTATCCACTGAAGCTTTCTTT. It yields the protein CASSRVSTEAFF.